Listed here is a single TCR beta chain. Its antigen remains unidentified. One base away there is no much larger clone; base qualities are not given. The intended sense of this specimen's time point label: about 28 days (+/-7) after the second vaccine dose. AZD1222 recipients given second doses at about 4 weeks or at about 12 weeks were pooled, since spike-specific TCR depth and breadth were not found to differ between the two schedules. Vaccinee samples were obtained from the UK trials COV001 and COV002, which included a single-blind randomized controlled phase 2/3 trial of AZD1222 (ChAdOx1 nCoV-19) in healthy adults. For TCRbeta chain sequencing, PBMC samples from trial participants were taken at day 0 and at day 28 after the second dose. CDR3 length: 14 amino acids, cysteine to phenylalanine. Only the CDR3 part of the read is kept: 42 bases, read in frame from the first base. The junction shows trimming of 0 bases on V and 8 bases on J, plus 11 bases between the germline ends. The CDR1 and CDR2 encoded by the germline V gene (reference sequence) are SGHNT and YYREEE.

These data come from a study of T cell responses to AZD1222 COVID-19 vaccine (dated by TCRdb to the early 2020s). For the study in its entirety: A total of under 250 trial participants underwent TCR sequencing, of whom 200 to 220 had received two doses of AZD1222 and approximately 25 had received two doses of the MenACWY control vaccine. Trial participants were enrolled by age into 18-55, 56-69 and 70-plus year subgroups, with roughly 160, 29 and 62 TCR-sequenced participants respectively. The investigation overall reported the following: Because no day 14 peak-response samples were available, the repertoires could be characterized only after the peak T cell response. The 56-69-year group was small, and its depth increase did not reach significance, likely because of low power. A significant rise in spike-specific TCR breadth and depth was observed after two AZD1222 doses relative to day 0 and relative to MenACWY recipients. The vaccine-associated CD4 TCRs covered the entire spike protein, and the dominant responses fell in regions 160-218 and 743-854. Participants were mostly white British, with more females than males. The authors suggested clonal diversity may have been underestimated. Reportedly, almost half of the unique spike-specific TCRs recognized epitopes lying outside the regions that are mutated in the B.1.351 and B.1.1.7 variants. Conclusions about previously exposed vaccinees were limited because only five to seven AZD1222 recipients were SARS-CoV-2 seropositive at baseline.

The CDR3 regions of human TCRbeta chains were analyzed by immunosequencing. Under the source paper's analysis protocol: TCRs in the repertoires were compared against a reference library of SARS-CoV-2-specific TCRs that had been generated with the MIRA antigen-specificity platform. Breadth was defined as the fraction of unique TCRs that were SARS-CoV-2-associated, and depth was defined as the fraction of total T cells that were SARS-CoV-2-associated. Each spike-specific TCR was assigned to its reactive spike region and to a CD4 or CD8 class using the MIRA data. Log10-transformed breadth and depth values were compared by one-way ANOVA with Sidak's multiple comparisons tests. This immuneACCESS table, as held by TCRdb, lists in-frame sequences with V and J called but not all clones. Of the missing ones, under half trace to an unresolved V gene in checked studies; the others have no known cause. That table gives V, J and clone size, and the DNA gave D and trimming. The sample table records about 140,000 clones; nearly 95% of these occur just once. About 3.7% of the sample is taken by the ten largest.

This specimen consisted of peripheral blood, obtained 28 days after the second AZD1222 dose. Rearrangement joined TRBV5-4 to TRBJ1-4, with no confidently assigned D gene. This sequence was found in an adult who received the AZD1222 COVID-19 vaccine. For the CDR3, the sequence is CASSLGQPEEKLFF. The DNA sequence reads TGTGCCAGCAGCTTGGGTCAGCCTGAGGAAAAACTGTTTTTT.